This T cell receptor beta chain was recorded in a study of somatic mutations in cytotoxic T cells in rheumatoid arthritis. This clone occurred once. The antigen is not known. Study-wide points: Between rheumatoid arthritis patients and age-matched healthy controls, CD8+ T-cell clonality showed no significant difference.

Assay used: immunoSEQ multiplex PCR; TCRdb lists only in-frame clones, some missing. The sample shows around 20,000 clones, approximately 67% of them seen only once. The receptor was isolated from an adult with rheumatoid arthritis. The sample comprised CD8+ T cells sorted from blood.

The chain's CDR3 is CSVDRTGNTGELFF. The CDR3 DNA is TGCAGCGTTGACCGGACAGGGAACACCGGGGAGCTGTTTTTT. This chain joins TRBV29-1 and TRBJ2-2; 7 bases line up with TRBD1. The CDR3 has 14 residues. J lost 1 base, V lost 3 bases, and 2 bases had no gene match. Per germline, CDR1 SQVTM and CDR2 ANQGSEA.